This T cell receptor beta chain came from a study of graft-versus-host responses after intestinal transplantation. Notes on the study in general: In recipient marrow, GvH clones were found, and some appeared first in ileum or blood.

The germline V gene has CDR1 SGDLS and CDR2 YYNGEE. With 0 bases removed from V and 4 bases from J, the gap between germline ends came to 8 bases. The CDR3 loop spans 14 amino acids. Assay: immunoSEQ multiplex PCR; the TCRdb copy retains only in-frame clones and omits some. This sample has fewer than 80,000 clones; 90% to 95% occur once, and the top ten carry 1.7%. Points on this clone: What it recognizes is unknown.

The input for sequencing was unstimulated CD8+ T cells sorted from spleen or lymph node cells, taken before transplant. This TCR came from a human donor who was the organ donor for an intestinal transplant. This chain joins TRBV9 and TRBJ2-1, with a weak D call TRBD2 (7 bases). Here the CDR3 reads CASSVEGGYNEQFF. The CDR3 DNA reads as TGTGCCAGCAGCGTAGAGGGGGGGTACAATGAGCAGTTCTTC.